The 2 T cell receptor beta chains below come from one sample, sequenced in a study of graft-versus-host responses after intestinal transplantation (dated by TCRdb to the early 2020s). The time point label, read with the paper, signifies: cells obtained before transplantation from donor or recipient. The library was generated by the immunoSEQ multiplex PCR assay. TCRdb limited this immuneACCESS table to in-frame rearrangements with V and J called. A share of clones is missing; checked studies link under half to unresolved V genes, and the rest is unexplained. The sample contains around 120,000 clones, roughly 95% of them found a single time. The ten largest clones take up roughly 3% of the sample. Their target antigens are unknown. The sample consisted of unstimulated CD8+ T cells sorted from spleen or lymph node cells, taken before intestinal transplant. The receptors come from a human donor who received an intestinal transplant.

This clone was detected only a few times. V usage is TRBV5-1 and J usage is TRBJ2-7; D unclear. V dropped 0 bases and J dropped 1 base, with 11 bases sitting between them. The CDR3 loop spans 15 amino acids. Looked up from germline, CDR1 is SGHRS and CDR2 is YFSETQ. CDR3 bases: TGCGCCAGCAGCTTGGAGAGTACTGTTTCCTACGAGCAGTACTTC. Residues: CASSLESTVSYEQYF. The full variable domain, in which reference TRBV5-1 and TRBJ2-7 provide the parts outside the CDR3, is KAGVTQTPRYLIKTRGQQVTLSCSPISGHRSVSWYQQTPGQGLQFLFEYFSETQRNKGNFPGRFSGRQFSNSRSEMNVSTLELGDSALYLCASSLESTVSYEQYFGPGTRLTVT.

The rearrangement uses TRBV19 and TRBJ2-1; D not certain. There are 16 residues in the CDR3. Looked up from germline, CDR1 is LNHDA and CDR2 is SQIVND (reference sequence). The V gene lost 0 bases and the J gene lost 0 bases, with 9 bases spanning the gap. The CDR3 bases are TGTGCCAGTAGTATAGATTTGGGGAACTCCTACAATGAGCAGTTCTTC. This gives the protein CASSIDLGNSYNEQFF.